The clone carrying this T cell receptor beta chain appeared once. Its specificity is not known. This sample stems from a study of cytomegalovirus exposure and HLA in healthy donors. Looking at the study overall: Earlier, 90 million to 140 million unique TCR beta sequences were recovered from around 180 million T cells by an analysis. An early release of data contained approximately 80 million unique TCRs, which came from HLA-typed donors. Study results and limitations: The study put 150 to 200 TCR beta chains on its list as cytomegalovirus-associated. Several of the most significant clusters appeared linked to common viral pathogens, based on a later analysis.

Amplification used 60 Vbeta primers and 13 Jbeta primers. Sequencing was performed with immunoSEQ multiplex PCR; in TCRdb, only in-frame clones are kept and a portion is missing. This repertoire shows roughly 140,000 clones, about three quarters found once; its top ten account for over 0.6%. CDR1 and CDR2 from the germline V gene are MNHEY and SVGAGI. V was shortened by 2 bases and J by 0 bases, with 12 bases between the two germline ends. The CDR3 is 16 amino acids. The sample was PBMCs. The sequence was collected from a male donor in good health and CMV-seronegative. This chain joins TRBV6-5 and TRBJ2-3; a possible D gene is TRBD1 (6 bases). The CDR3 DNA follows: TGTGCCAGCAGTTACCTCAGCAGGGGAAGCACAGATACGCAGTATTTT. It codes for CASSYLSRGSTDTQYF.